In this sample, the clone carrying this T cell receptor (beta chain) turned up a few times. This sample's TCRbeta library carried unique molecular identifier barcodes. One entry per CDR3 protein, called by TCRdb with MiXCR from the PCR reads. The table lists about 540,000 distinct CDR3 sequences, 18% of them singletons. These data belong to a study of T-cell reconstitution after alpha-beta-depleted transplantation in children. With 5 bases removed from V and 2 bases from J, the gap between germline ends came to 14 bases. This CDR3 is 15 amino acids long. This TCR was recovered from a human donor who donated a stem cell graft to a child with acute lymphoblastic leukemia. This specimen was PBMCs from the stem cell graft donor, taken from the stem cell graft. The rearrangement uses TRBV12-3 or TRBV12-4 and TRBJ2-3; D unresolved. CDR3 in DNA: TGTGCCAGCAGTCCCCTCAGCAAACCCACAGATACGCAGTATTTT. This translates into CASSPLSKPTDTQYF.